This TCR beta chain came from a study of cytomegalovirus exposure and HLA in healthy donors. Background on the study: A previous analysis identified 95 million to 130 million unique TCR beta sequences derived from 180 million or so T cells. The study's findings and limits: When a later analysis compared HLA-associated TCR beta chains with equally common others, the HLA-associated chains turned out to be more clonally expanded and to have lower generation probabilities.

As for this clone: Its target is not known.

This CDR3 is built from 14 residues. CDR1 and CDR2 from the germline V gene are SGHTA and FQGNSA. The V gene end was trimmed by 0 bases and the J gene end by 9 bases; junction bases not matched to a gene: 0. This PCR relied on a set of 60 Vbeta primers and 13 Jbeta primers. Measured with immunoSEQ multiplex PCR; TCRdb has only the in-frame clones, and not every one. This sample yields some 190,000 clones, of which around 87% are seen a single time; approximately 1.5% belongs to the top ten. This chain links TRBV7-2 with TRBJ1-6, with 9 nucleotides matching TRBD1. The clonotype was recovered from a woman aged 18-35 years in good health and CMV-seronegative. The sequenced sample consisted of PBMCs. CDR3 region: CASSLAGQGSPLHF. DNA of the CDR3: TGTGCCAGCAGCTTAGCGGGACAGGGTTCACCCCTCCACTTT.